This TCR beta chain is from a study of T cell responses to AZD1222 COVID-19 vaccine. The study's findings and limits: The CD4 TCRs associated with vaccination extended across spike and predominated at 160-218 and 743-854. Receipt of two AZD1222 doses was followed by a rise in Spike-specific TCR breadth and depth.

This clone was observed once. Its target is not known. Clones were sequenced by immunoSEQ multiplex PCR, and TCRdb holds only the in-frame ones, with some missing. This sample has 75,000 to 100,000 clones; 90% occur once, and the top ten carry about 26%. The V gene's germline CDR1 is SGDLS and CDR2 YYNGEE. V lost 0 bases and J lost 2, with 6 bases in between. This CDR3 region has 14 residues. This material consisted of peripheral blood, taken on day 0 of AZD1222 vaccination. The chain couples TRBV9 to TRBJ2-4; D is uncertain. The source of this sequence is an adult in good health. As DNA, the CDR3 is TGTGCCAGCAGCGTAGGCTTAACCAAAAACATTCAGTACTTC. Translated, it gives CASSVGLTKNIQYF.